The 11 T cell receptor beta chains in this list originate from one sample, sequenced in a study of cytomegalovirus exposure and HLA in healthy donors. The PCR contained 60 Vbeta and 13 Jbeta primers. Measured with immunoSEQ multiplex PCR; TCRdb has only the in-frame clones, and not every one. The sample records more than 90,000 clones, under 80% being singletons. Sample: PBMCs. The receptor source for this set is a human donor in good health.

This chain uses TRBV7-9 with TRBJ2-5, with 8 bases fitting TRBD1. CDR1 is SEHNR and CDR2 is FQNEAQ in the germline V gene (reference sequence). V shed 4 bases, J shed 2 bases, and the junction held 9 bases outside the gene matches. This CDR3 contains 16 residues. CDR3 in DNA: TGTGCCAGCAGCTCATCCGGGACAGGCGTTCAAGAGACCCAGTACTTC. Its protein is CASSSSGTGVQETQYF.

The rearrangement uses TRBV29-1 and TRBJ1-2; unclear D gene. V was clipped by 0 bases and J by 0 bases, with 5 bases between them. The germline V gene has CDR1 SQVTM and CDR2 ANQGSEA. The CDR3 sequence is 13 residues long. The CDR3: CSVEEAPNYGYTF. In DNA, the CDR3 is TGCAGCGTTGAAGAAGCCCCTAACTATGGCTACACCTTC.

The chain couples TRBV27 to TRBJ2-3, with 7 bases identical to TRBD2. The CDR3 covers 17 residues. The ends lost 8 bases at V and 6 bases at J; junction bases unmatched: 20. The germline V gene encodes CDR1 MNHEY and CDR2 SMNVEV (reference sequence). Here the CDR3 DNA reads TGTGCCAGCCGTCCGTTCAGGATAGCGGGTGCCTCGGATACGCAGTATTTT. Amino acids: CASRPFRIAGASDTQYF.

The chain has TRBV5-1 and TRBJ2-7; TRBD2 agrees at 9 bases. CDR3 length equals 14 residues. The V gene's germline CDR1 is SGHRS and CDR2 YFSETQ. V shed 3 bases, J shed 6 bases, and the junction held 7 bases outside the gene matches. CDR3 loop: CASSYSGTSTEQYF. DNA of the CDR3: TGCGCCAGCAGCTATTCCGGGACTAGCACCGAGCAGTACTTC. The whole variable domain, remainder taken from reference TRBV5-1 and TRBJ2-7, is KAGVTQTPRYLIKTRGQQVTLSCSPISGHRSVSWYQQTPGQGLQFLFEYFSETQRNKGNFPGRFSGRQFSNSRSEMNVSTLELGDSALYLCASSYSGTSTEQYFGPGTRLTVT.

This clone was seen only a few times. This chain links TRBV18 with TRBJ2-1; TRBD1 might be the D (6 bases). The ends were cut back, 2 bases at V and 2 bases at J, with 10 bases in the middle. Per germline, CDR1 KGHSH and CDR2 LQKENI. This CDR3 has 15 amino acids. The CDR3 sequence is CASSPRGITYNEQFF. Written as DNA, the CDR3 is TGTGCCAGCTCACCAAGGGGGATAACCTACAATGAGCAGTTCTTC.

V usage is TRBV5-1 and J usage is TRBJ2-7; 9 bases are a match to TRBD2. V was clipped by 1 base and J by 5 bases; unmatched bases: 13. The CDR3 extends over 17 amino acids. CDR1 SGHRS and CDR2 YFSETQ come from the germline V gene. The CDR3 nucleotides are TGCGCCAGCAGCTTGAGGCCTAATAGCGGGAGTAGGAACGAGCAGTACTTC. This gives the protein CASSLRPNSGSRNEQYF.

This clone was detected only once. The gene calls are TRBV4-3 and TRBJ1-5; 7 positions match TRBD1. Germline CDR1 reads LGHNA; CDR2 reads YSLEER. This CDR3 is 15 amino acids long. V shed 0 bases, J shed 5 bases, and the junction held 4 bases outside the gene matches. The DNA for the CDR3 is TGCGCCAGCAGCCAAGACGAGACAGGGCATCAGCCCCAGCATTTT. Amino acid sequence: CASSQDETGHQPQHF.

The CDR3 loop is CASRRSGVTEAFF. CDR3 coding DNA: TGTGCCAGCAGGCGTTCAGGCGTAACTGAAGCTTTCTTT. This chain links TRBV6-5 with TRBJ1-1; D unresolved. There are 13 residues in the CDR3. Germline V gives CDR1 MNHEY, CDR2 SVGAGI. V lost 6 bases to trimming and J lost 5 bases, with 13 bases between them.

This clone was observed a few times. The chain carries TRBV7-8 and TRBJ1-3; no definite D call. CDR1 SGHVS and CDR2 FQNEAQ come from the germline V gene. Trimming cost V 5 bases and J 4 bases, with 12 bases left between them. The CDR3 length is 14 residues. Here the CDR3 reads CASSPGYVGNTIYF. The CDR3 DNA reads as TGTGCCAGCAGCCCCGGGTACGTGGGAAACACCATATATTTT.

On this clone itself: Other DNA sequences in the sample encode the same CDR3. V is TRBV5-4 and J is TRBJ2-7; D call uncertain. The CDR3 spans 12 residues. V was trimmed by 4 bases and J by 0 bases, leaving 5 bases between them. Germline assignment: CDR1 SGHNT and CDR2 YYREEE (reference sequence). The CDR3 protein is CASSSFSYEQYF. Written as DNA, the CDR3 is TGTGCCAGCAGCAGCTTCTCCTACGAGCAGTACTTC. The variable domain in full, with the rest retrieved from reference TRBV5-4 and TRBJ2-7, is ETGVTQSPTHLIKTRGQQVTLRCSSQSGHNTVSWYQQALGQGPQFIFQYYREEENGRGNFPPRFSGLQFPNYSSELNVNALELDDSALYLCASSSFSYEQYFGPGTRLTVT.

The chain is built from TRBV5-1 and TRBJ2-5, with D possibly TRBD2 on 6 matching bases. CDR3 size: 13 residues. Per the germline V gene, CDR1 is SGHRS and CDR2 is YFSETQ. V shed 4 bases and J shed 1 base, with 8 bases lying between them. The CDR3: CASSGGAQETQYF. CDR3 DNA: TGCGCCAGCAGCGGCGGGGCCCAAGAGACCCAGTACTTC.